Below are 26 T cell receptor beta chains sequenced from a single sample in a study of shared clonotypes between healthy human individuals. Naive CD8 cells comprised CD45RO-negative, CCR7-positively selected cells, excluding terminally differentiated effector memory CD45RA+ cells. Data came from immunoSEQ multiplex PCR; TCRdb stores just in-frame clones and leaves some out. The top ten hold roughly 1.1% of the sample, which has millions of clones, approximately 95% seen once. Sequenced sample: naive CD8+ T cells sorted from blood. All receptors come from a man between 18 and 35 years old in good health.

This chain uses TRBV7-9 with TRBJ2-2, with no clear D. Germline V gene lookup returns CDR1 SEHNR and CDR2 FQNEAQ (reference sequence). This CDR3 spans 12 amino acids. The germline V and J ends were trimmed by 2 bases and 6 bases, with 4 bases remaining between them. CDR3 region: CASSLRAGELFF. DNA for the CDR3: TGTGCCAGCAGCTTAAGGGCCGGGGAGCTGTTTTTT.

V is TRBV29-1 and J is TRBJ2-7, with D maybe TRBD2 (5 bases). Germline CDR1 and CDR2: SQVTM and ANQGSEA. This CDR3 has 14 amino acids. Trimming took off 3 bases at V and 3 bases at J, with 15 bases between the two ends. CDR3 in amino acids: CSVDSGSSSYEQYF. For the CDR3, the DNA is TGCAGCGTTGATTCGGGGTCTAGCAGCTACGAGCAGTACTTC.

The chain links TRBV7-9 to TRBJ1-1; D not resolved. V lost 5 bases and J lost 5, with 12 bases in between. CDR1 is SEHNR and CDR2 is FQNEAQ in the germline V gene (reference sequence). CDR3 length equals 13 residues. CDR3 nucleotides: TGTGCCAGCAGCCGGACGGAAGAAACTGAAGCTTTCTTT. This encodes CASSRTEETEAFF.

This rearrangement joins TRBV7-2 to TRBJ1-4; D is unresolved. This CDR3 contains 19 residues. Trimming cost V 1 base and J 3 bases, with 21 bases left between them. Germline assignment: CDR1 SGHTA and CDR2 FQGNSA. CDR3 in DNA: TGTGCCAGCAGCTTAGACTTGACGGACCCGGTCACGGCTAATGAAAAACTGTTTTTT. This translates into CASSLDLTDPVTANEKLFF.

The chain has TRBV7-2 and TRBJ2-7, with a tentative D call TRBD2 (5 bases). CDR3 size: 15 residues. Germline V gene sequence: CDR1 SGHTA, CDR2 FQGNSA. With 2 bases removed from V and 6 bases from J, the gap between germline ends came to 17 bases. This CDR3 reads CASSLKGVSAGEQYF. The CDR3 DNA reads TGTGCCAGCAGCTTAAAGGGTGTCTCGGCGGGCGAGCAGTACTTC.

This chain joins TRBV29-1 and TRBJ2-7; the match to TRBD2 covers 11 bases. This CDR3 comprises 17 residues. Germline trimming cut 1 base from V and 0 bases from J; bases unmatched to any gene: 8. Germline CDR1 reads SQVTM; CDR2 reads ANQGSEA. CDR3 loop: CSVEGLAGGVSSYEQYF. The CDR3, as DNA: TGCAGCGTTGAAGGGCTAGCGGGGGGTGTAAGCTCCTACGAGCAGTACTTC.

The V and J genes are TRBV6-6 and TRBJ1-4; D possibly corresponds to TRBD1 (5 bases). The CDR3 totals 14 residues. V shed 2 bases and J shed 7 bases, with 11 bases lying between them. The germline V gene has CDR1 MNHNY and CDR2 SVGAGI (reference sequence). Here the CDR3 reads CASSYAGRSEKLFF. CDR3 nucleotide sequence: TGTGCCAGCAGTTACGCAGGGAGGAGTGAAAAACTGTTTTTT.

This chain uses TRBV4-3 with TRBJ2-2, with D possibly TRBD1 on 5 matching bases. Germline CDR1 is LGHNA and CDR2 is YSLEER. With 0 bases removed from V and 0 bases from J, the gap between germline ends came to 8 bases. This CDR3 comprises 16 residues. The CDR3 reads CASSQDRTPNTGELFF. In nucleotides, the CDR3 is TGCGCCAGCAGCCAAGATCGGACACCGAACACCGGGGAGCTGTTTTTT.

This sequence joins TRBV14 and TRBJ2-7; tentatively, D is TRBD1 (6 bases). The CDR3 is 15 residues long. Trimming shortened V by 4 bases and J by 2 bases, and 15 bases separated the two germline ends. CDR1 is SGHDN and CDR2 is FVKESK in the germline V gene. The CDR3 DNA sequence: TGTGCCAGCAGCCCCGAACCGGACAGAGCCTACGAGCAGTACTTC. Its protein product is CASSPEPDRAYEQYF.

As for this clone: The sample carries other DNA sequences with the same CDR3. V gene TRBV29-1 combines with J gene TRBJ1-1; possible D gene TRBD1, 5 bases. The V gene's germline CDR1 is SQVTM and CDR2 ANQGSEA. V dropped 2 bases and J dropped 3 bases, with 7 bases sitting between them. The CDR3 covers 12 residues. In DNA form, the CDR3 reads TGCAGCGTTGAAACAGGCGACACTGAAGCTTTCTTT. Residues: CSVETGDTEAFF.

The chain employs TRBV13 and TRBJ1-2; TRBD1 aligns across 7 bases. Germline assignment: CDR1 PRHDT and CDR2 FYEKMQ (reference sequence). The junction had 5 bases not matched to a gene; V was cut back by 8 bases and J by 8 bases. CDR3 length equals 11 residues. The CDR3, as DNA: TGTGCCAGCCCAACAGGGGACGGCTACACCTTC. Translating gives CASPTGDGYTF.

The rearrangement uses TRBV27 and TRBJ2-7; D ambiguous. This CDR3 is 14 amino acids long. The V and J ends lost 4 bases and 0 bases respectively, with 10 bases between them. Germline lookup yields CDR1 MNHEY and CDR2 SMNVEV (reference sequence). The CDR3 DNA follows: TGTGCCAGCAGTTGGAAGGCCCACTCCTACGAGCAGTACTTC. Translation: CASSWKAHSYEQYF.

The rearrangement links TRBV5-1 to TRBJ1-1; D is possibly TRBD1 (6 bases). CDR1 is SGHRS and CDR2 is YFSETQ in the germline V gene. V was shortened by 0 bases and J by 2 bases, with 11 bases between the two germline ends. The CDR3 extends over 15 amino acids. The CDR3 DNA follows: TGCGCCAGCAGCTTGGTAAGAGGGACAAACACTGAAGCTTTCTTT. Amino acids: CASSLVRGTNTEAFF. The entire variable domain, with the rest obtained from reference TRBV5-1 and TRBJ1-1, is as follows: KAGVTQTPRYLIKTRGQQVTLSCSPISGHRSVSWYQQTPGQGLQFLFEYFSETQRNKGNFPGRFSGRQFSNSRSEMNVSTLELGDSALYLCASSLVRGTNTEAFFGQGTRLTVV.

The chain recombines TRBV7-3 with TRBJ2-3; D unclear. The germline V and J ends were trimmed by 5 bases and 5 bases, with 20 bases remaining between them. From germline, CDR1 is SGHTA and CDR2 FQGTGA. The CDR3 covers 16 residues. The CDR3 here is CASSAAPQVGGDTQYF. CDR3 DNA: TGTGCCAGCAGCGCCGCACCCCAGGTGGGTGGAGATACGCAGTATTTT.

As concerns this clone: In the same sample, other DNA sequences code for this CDR3. This chain uses TRBV19 with TRBJ1-1; D remains unclear. This CDR3 has 14 residues. From germline, CDR1 is LNHDA and CDR2 SQIVND (reference sequence). V lost 0 bases to trimming and J lost 3 bases, with 8 bases between them. The CDR3 here is CASSIDLEDTEAFF. In DNA form, the CDR3 reads TGTGCCAGTAGTATAGATCTGGAAGACACTGAAGCTTTCTTT.

This chain uses TRBV7-9 with TRBJ2-1, with a weak D call TRBD1 (6 bases). Germline V gene sequence: CDR1 SEHNR, CDR2 FQNEAQ (reference sequence). Trimming removed 5 bases at V and 0 bases at J, with 14 bases between. The CDR3 length is 16 residues. CDR3 nucleotide sequence: TGTGCCAGCAGCCGAGCGGACAGTTACTCCTACAATGAGCAGTTCTTC. Translated: CASSRADSYSYNEQFF. Full variable domain (rest looked up from reference TRBV7-9 and TRBJ2-1): DTGVSQNPRHKITKRGQNVTFRCDPISEHNRLYWYRQTLGQGPEFLTYFQNEAQLEKSRLLSDRFSAERPKGSFSTLEIQRTEQGDSAMYLCASSRADSYSYNEQFFGPGTRLTVL.

The gene calls are TRBV6-5 and TRBJ2-5; weak D call: TRBD1 (6 bases). CDR1 and CDR2 from the germline V gene are MNHEY and SVGAGI. The CDR3 consists of 13 residues. Deletions cut 2 bases from V and 5 bases from J, with 9 bases between. For the CDR3, the DNA is TGTGCCAGCAGTTACGCTAGGGGGGAGACCCAGTACTTC. Amino acid sequence: CASSYARGETQYF.

V and J are TRBV4-3 and TRBJ2-5; D possibly corresponds to TRBD2 (7 bases). The V gene lost 0 bases and the J gene lost 5 bases, with 22 bases spanning the gap. This CDR3 region has 18 residues. The germline V gene encodes CDR1 LGHNA and CDR2 YSLEER. For the CDR3, the DNA is TGCGCCAGCAGCCAAGAGAGGGCGGGAGAGGGGGAAGCCGAGACCCAGTACTTC. Its translation is CASSQERAGEGEAETQYF.

The chain employs TRBV27 and TRBJ2-3, with 8 bases identical to TRBD1. Germline V gene data show CDR1 as MNHEY and CDR2 as SMNVEV (reference sequence). V was clipped by 0 bases and J by 2 bases; unmatched bases: 4. This CDR3 comprises 16 residues. CDR3 protein: CASSLSETGATDTQYF. The DNA of the CDR3 is TGTGCCAGCAGTTTATCCGAGACAGGGGCCACAGATACGCAGTATTTT.

This clone was seen a few times. V is TRBV28 and J is TRBJ2-7, with TRBD1 as a possible D gene (6 bases). Trimming took 5 bases from V and 3 from J, leaving 11 bases between them. There are 13 residues in the CDR3. CDR1 MDHEN and CDR2 SYDVKM come from the germline V gene. The CDR3 loop is CASSGGRGYEQYF. The CDR3, as DNA: TGTGCCAGCAGTGGGGGCAGGGGCTACGAGCAGTACTTC.

The genes are TRBV27 and TRBJ1-1; D not certain. The CDR3 has 13 residues. V gave up 4 bases and J gave up 5 bases, with 11 bases separating them. Per germline, CDR1 MNHEY and CDR2 SMNVEV (reference sequence). The CDR3 reads CASSSGIGTEAFF. CDR3 nucleotide sequence: TGTGCCAGCAGTTCCGGGATCGGGACTGAAGCTTTCTTT.

CDR3 loop: CASRGATNTGELFF. The CDR3 DNA reads as TGTGCCAGCAGGGGGGCTACGAACACCGGGGAGCTGTTTTTT. The gene calls are TRBV27 and TRBJ2-2; D may be TRBD1 (6 bases). Germline-derived CDR1 and CDR2 are MNHEY and SMNVEV (reference sequence). CDR3 length: 14 amino acids. Trimming cost V 6 bases and J 0 bases, with 8 bases left between them.

This clone was seen only once. This chain links TRBV4-1 with TRBJ2-7; TRBD1 agrees at 9 bases. The CDR3 loop spans 16 amino acids. Looked up from germline, CDR1 is MGHRA and CDR2 is YSYEKL. Trimming removed 3 bases from V and 3 bases from J; junction bases left unmatched: 9. This chain's CDR3 is CASSQVTGGPYYEQYF. CDR3 bases: TGCGCCAGCAGCCAGGTGACAGGGGGACCCTACTACGAGCAGTACTTC.

The chain combines TRBV15 with TRBJ1-5; no clear D. V lost 0 bases and J lost 5, with 11 bases in between. This CDR3 has 15 amino acids. The V gene's germline CDR1 is LNHNV and CDR2 YYDKDF (reference sequence). CDR3 sequence: CATSRDLGGYQPQHF. CDR3 nucleotides: TGTGCCACCAGCAGAGATCTTGGAGGCTATCAGCCCCAGCATTTT.

The CDR3 here is CASSESYGGSYEQYF. DNA for the CDR3: TGTGCCAGCAGTGAAAGTTACGGGGGCTCCTACGAGCAGTACTTC. The V and J genes are TRBV2 and TRBJ2-7, with a weak D call TRBD2 (6 bases). Trimming took 2 bases from V and 0 from J, leaving 11 bases between them. The germline V gene has CDR1 SNHLY and CDR2 FYNNEI. The CDR3 is 15 residues long.

The chain has TRBV5-8 and TRBJ2-1; TRBD1 might be the D (6 bases). The length of the CDR3 is 18 residues. V lost 1 base and J 7 bases, leaving 24 bases between the germline ends. The germline V gene encodes CDR1 SGHTS and CDR2 YDEGEE. The DNA for the CDR3 is TGTGCCAGCAGCTTGACCTACACCCACGGGACAAGGGCTAATGAGCAGTTCTTC. It translates to CASSLTYTHGTRANEQFF.